The 3 T cell receptor beta chains in this list originate from one sample, sequenced in a study of T cells in tuberculosis. The repertoire was sequenced with immunoSEQ multiplex PCR; TCRdb's copy has only in-frame clones and lacks some. The sample yields roughly 35,000 clones, 91% seen once. The material sequenced was PBMCs. The origin of the receptors is a donor aged 5-35 years with latent tuberculosis or without tuberculosis infection.

The chain has TRBV7-2 and TRBJ2-7; D uncertain. The CDR3 runs to 14 residues. From germline, CDR1 is SGHTA and CDR2 FQGNSA. V lost 6 bases to trimming and J lost 0 bases, with 12 bases between them. The CDR3 sequence: CASSFDTNSYEQYF. The CDR3 coding sequence is TGTGCCAGCAGTTTCGACACCAACTCCTACGAGCAGTACTTC.

The chain links TRBV13 to TRBJ2-7, with D possibly matching TRBD2 (5 bases). CDR3 length equals 12 residues. Germline CDR1 and CDR2: PRHDT and FYEKMQ (reference sequence). Trimming removed 5 bases from V and 4 bases from J, with 9 bases in between. This CDR3 reads CASSPTGYEQYF. The CDR3 region has the DNA TGTGCCAGCAGCCCCACGGGATACGAGCAGTACTTC.

This chain connects TRBV9 to TRBJ2-1; 15 bases map to TRBD2. The germline CDR1 and CDR2 sequences are SGDLS and YYNGEE. This CDR3 has 16 amino acids. V shed 3 bases, J shed 10 bases, and the junction held 8 bases outside the gene matches. The CDR3 protein is CASSAGTSGGRVEQFF. The CDR3 region has the DNA TGTGCCAGCAGCGCCGGGACTAGCGGGGGGAGGGTGGAGCAGTTCTTC.